This T cell receptor beta chain emerged from a study of cytomegalovirus exposure and HLA in healthy donors (dated by TCRdb to 2016 to 2017). About the study as a whole: In an earlier analysis of roughly 590 of the donors, around 290 Gb of sequence data and some 120 million unique TCR beta sequences from roughly 200 million T cells were reported. Class I and class II HLA loci were covered by the typing at four-digit resolution. In a later analysis, previously published TCR beta repertoires from about 670 donors were re-analyzed and high-resolution HLA genotyping was added so that TCR occurrence patterns could be studied. The aim of the study was to test whether cataloging public T cell receptors could identify signatures of past pathogen exposure. Of the roughly 430 genotyped donors, 81% fell in the genetic ancestry cluster associated with self-reported Caucasian donors. High-throughput TCR immunosequencing, statistical association of individual TCRs with disease status, and machine learning were combined to predict cytomegalovirus infection status. To decide whether each TCR beta V gene segment behaved as functional or pseudogenic, an earlier analysis of 587 of the donors relied on high-throughput TCR beta sequencing. A later genetic analysis took genome-wide SNP genotypes for about 55% of the 666 donors and used that subset as a discovery cohort. Among roughly 400 genotyped donors of the cohort, an average of approximately 240,000 unique TCR beta nucleotide sequences was sequenced per donor, of which about 19% were non-productive. Rather than using new phenotypic data, the later analysis identified candidate immune exposures from TCR beta sequences and from how often those sequences occurred across donors. An early release covering roughly 640 HLA-typed donors comprised 250 to 350 gigabases of sequencing data and around 85 million unique TCR sequences. Donor age, sex, ethnicity and CMV serostatus were compiled together with the repertoire data. Several DR-DQ haplotypes were handled as single units for association and clustering because linkage in the cohort was strong. The study used immunosequencing to profile the T cell repertoires of 666 subjects and linked those repertoires to cytomegalovirus serostatus. Besides the first cohort of around 670 subjects, a separate validation cohort made up of roughly 130 different subjects was used. All discovery cohort repertoires had been generated using a single sequencing platform. Typing coverage varied by locus: 629-630 donors for A, B, C, DRB1 and DQB1; more than 500 for DQA1; 600 to 610 for DPA1; 400 to 480 for DPB1. Findings and caveats that apply to the study as a whole: A group of highly shared sequence variants was considered likely to be a technical artifact of the sequencing pipeline. In a later analysis, the rate of TCR association differed among HLA loci, with DRB1 alleles having the most associated TCRs and HLA-C alleles having the fewest. Because HLA typing was missing for some donors at each locus, association tests included only the typed subset. Most CMV-associated TCR beta chains appeared to be HLA-restricted in a later analysis, and the HLA associations seemed to be driven largely by CMV exposure. According to a later analysis, parvovirus B19, influenza, CMV and Epstein-Barr virus appeared linked to several top co-occurrence clusters. The only immune exposure information available for the cohort was CMV serostatus. Assigning TCR associations to individual alleles was difficult when HLA alleles, especially DR and DQ, strongly co-occurred. The classifier was reported to diagnose cytomegalovirus status with high specificity and sensitivity in both the original and validation cohorts. According to a later genetic analysis, donors in an Asian-associated ancestry cluster had fewer N-insertions in productive TCRs than the approximately 650-donor mean. Correlated functional status among segregating V segments might be attributable to linkage disequilibrium, but an unknown experimental factor could not be ruled out. Three of the identified cytomegalovirus-associated TCR beta chains were confirmed in vitro to be specific for cytomegalovirus antigens. An association between a missense DCLRE1C variant and V-gene and J-gene trimming of TCR beta chains was found in a later genetic analysis and replicated in an independent cohort. A later analysis associated about 17,000 TCR beta sequences with specific HLA alleles at a false discovery rate of 0.05. Compared with equally common non-associated chains, HLA-associated TCR beta chains in a later analysis were more clonally expanded and had lower generation probabilities. The 87-base-pair reads could not distinguish some IMGT-functional V segments, including TRBV6-2 and TRBV6-3, so those segments were excluded. In this cohort, only TCR beta chains were sequenced, and detectable features were limited by the absence of alpha or paired-chain data. A further reported finding was that TCR beta sequences accurately predicted the HLA-A and HLA-B alleles for most subjects in the first cohort. Because counts were too low, roughly 18 rarely observed V segments, including chromosome 9 orphons, were left out of the earlier analysis of a few hundred of the donors. Sequencing depth was assumed to be roughly uniform across donors in the presence/absence analyses, though that assumption may not hold. According to the authors, the approach could potentially be generalized to other disease states and immunological phenotypes. A total of 164 TCR beta chains were listed by the study as associated with cytomegalovirus. In an earlier analysis of several hundred of the donors, most TCR beta V segments were observed in productive rearrangements about 87% or about 30% of the time, broadly matching IMGT annotations. Most TCR sequences were observed very rarely across donors, whereas some public TCRs were present in many individuals.

The germline V gene (reference sequence) gives CDR1 as LNHDA and CDR2 as SQIVND. The CDR3 numbers 13 residues from cysteine through phenylalanine. Only CDR3 DNA remains: 39 bases, in frame from the first base. V and J are trimmed by 6 bases and 4 bases, and the gene matches miss 3 bases of the junction. Turning to this clone: The specificity of this receptor is unknown. Per-base quality was not reported, and no clone a single base away is much larger than it.

Library preparation employed the immunoSEQ multiplex PCR assay. For the multiplex PCR, a mixture combining 60 forward primers for TCR Vbeta segments and 13 reverse primers for TCR Jbeta segments was used. The CDR3 region of rearranged TCR beta genes was amplified from genomic DNA by a multiplex PCR assay. The amplified TCR beta libraries were sequenced on the Illumina HiSeq System as 87-base-pair reads. The study's own analysis went as follows. In a later analysis, some 80 million unique TCR beta chains were counted across the roughly 670 repertoires, and roughly 10 million of these chains were shared by at least two donors. Raw reads were error-corrected and collapsed into unique sequences by a nearest-neighbor algorithm in which closely related sequences were merged to remove PCR and sequencing errors. V, D and J gene segments were assigned by aligning CDR3 sequences to IMGT reference sequences. Each retained sequence needed at least a six-nucleotide match to both a V gene segment and a J gene segment. A rearrangement counted as productive if the CDR3 had no stop codons and remained in frame with V and J, and every other rearrangement counted as non-productive. Following IMGT convention, CDR3 was defined as the stretch from the second conserved V-encoded cysteine to the conserved J-encoded phenylalanine. The earlier analysis of around 640 of the donors excluded sequences that lacked an unambiguous match to a single V gene segment. An earlier analysis of 550 to 650 of the donors classified V segments as functional when productive rearrangements were above 56.7% and as segregating when the standard deviation between donors was above 5%. A statistical classification framework was built to diagnose cytomegalovirus status from the catalog of TCR beta chain sequences. A later analysis assigned V and J genes by comparing TCR nucleotide sequences with IMGT/GENE-DB human TR gene sequences. A later analysis assigned CDR3 sequences and most-parsimonious VDJ recombination scenarios with the TCRdist pipeline. A later analysis defined each TCR beta chain by its CDR3 amino acid sequence plus V-gene family, and excluded reads lacking a unique V-gene family. As a way to deal with suspected cross-contamination and a sequencing artifact, a later analysis dropped 450 to 600 nucleotide sequences that were highly shared and had low generation probability. In a later analysis, a clonal expansion index for each public chain was calculated from normalized within-repertoire ranks of inferred template counts. In a later analysis, generation probabilities were computed with a VDJ recombination model fitted to out-of-frame rearrangements, and the resulting probabilities were checked against IGoR. In a later analysis, TCR-TCR, TCR-HLA and TCR-CMV co-occurrence was scored with hypergeometric tests, and a repertoire-size bias correction was applied to TCR pairs. To estimate false discovery rates, a later analysis permuted the HLA or CMV assignments 20 times. In a later analysis, co-occurring TCRs were grouped with DBSCAN, and TCRdist sequence similarity was added when clustering was performed within HLA-allele-positive subsets. Repertoires with fewer than 30,000 or more than 120,000 public chains, plus five repertoires with anomalous nucleotide sharing, were excluded from co-occurrence clustering. Imported from immuneACCESS, the table was reduced by TCRdb to in-frame sequences with V and J called. These copies leave out some clones; in studies compared against another copy, an unresolved V gene accounts for under half, and the cause of the remainder is not known. That table furnishes V, J and clone size, whereas the DNA furnished D and trimming. The sample table holds around 100,000 clones, of which 70% to 80% were seen once. The biggest ten clones account for 3.5% to 5% of the sample.

The cohort comprised approximately 700 healthy bone marrow donors. At the time of sampling, all cohort members were nominally healthy, though unrecorded immune exposures were likely present. The donor was CMV seropositive and belonged to the group of 250 to 300 seropositive cohort members. Each donor provided a peripheral blood sample, and peripheral blood mononuclear cells were used for TCR beta sequencing. The Qiagen DNeasy Blood Extraction Kit was used to extract genomic DNA from the blood cell samples. The V and J genes are TRBV19 and TRBJ2-5; 9 junctional bases match TRBD1. Sequences were obtained from PBMCs. This clonotype was sampled from a female donor in good health and CMV-seropositive. For the CDR3, the sequence is CASSRQGGETQYF. The nucleotide sequence reads TGTGCCAGTAGCCGACAGGGGGGAGAGACCCAGTACTTC.